Each of the 25 T cell receptor beta chains below was sequenced from the same sample in a study of blood T cell repertoires in COVID-19. The assay was immunoSEQ multiplex PCR, and TCRdb's table has in-frame clones only and misses some. The data show approximately 160,000 clones, approximately 80% seen once. Sequenced input: peripheral blood. These receptor sequences come from a man in his sixties or seventies who had recovered from COVID-19.

Only one count was recorded for this clone. The chain links TRBV9 to TRBJ2-7; 9 nucleotides match TRBD2. Unmatched junction bases numbered 4, after V lost 1 base and J lost 2 bases. CDR1 and CDR2 (germline): SGDLS, YYNGEE. This CDR3 comprises 15 residues. The CDR3 bases are TGTGCCAGCAGCGTACAAGCGGGGGGTCCCTACGAGCAGTACTTC. Translation: CASSVQAGGPYEQYF.

The CDR3 loop is CAISRTSGSYEQFF. The DNA for the CDR3 is TGTGCCATCAGTCGGACTAGCGGGAGCTATGAGCAGTTCTTC. The chain has TRBV10-3 and TRBJ2-1; 13 nucleotides agree with TRBD2. Losses at the gene ends were 5 bases for V and 8 bases for J; bases not matched to a gene: 3. The CDR3 is made up of 14 amino acids. CDR1 is ENHRY and CDR2 is SYGVKD in the germline V gene.

The rearrangement joins TRBV28 to TRBJ2-3; tentative D call: TRBD2 (6 bases). This CDR3 comprises 14 residues. Trimming pared 6 bases from V and 6 bases from J, leaving 16 bases between. Germline V gene lookup returns CDR1 MDHEN and CDR2 SYDVKM. The CDR3 coding sequence is TGTGCCAGCAGCCGTCCGGGAGTACGGGATACGCAGTATTTT. Its protein product is CASSRPGVRDTQYF.

The CDR3 DNA is TGTGCCAGCAGCAGAACTAGCTCCGAACGGTACTTC. It translates to CASSRTSSERYF. The V and J genes are TRBV12-3 or TRBV12-4 and TRBJ2-7; D is perhaps TRBD2 (6 bases). Deletions cut 6 bases from V and 12 bases from J, with 18 bases between. The CDR3 loop spans 12 amino acids.

The V call is TRBV3-1 (or the pseudogene TRBV3-2), the J call TRBJ2-7, with D perhaps TRBD1 (5 bases). The CDR3 covers 13 residues. V was pared by 0 bases and J by 5 bases, with 8 bases between. CDR1 and CDR2 from the germline V gene are LGHDT and YNNKEL (reference sequence). CDR3 nucleotide sequence: TGTGCCAGCAGCCAAGAGTCAGGGAACGAGCAGTACTTC. This encodes CASSQESGNEQYF.

This clone occurred a few times. The V gene is TRBV19, the J gene TRBJ1-1, with a possible D match to TRBD1 (6 bases). Trimming shortened V by 3 bases and J by 4 bases, and 9 bases separated the two germline ends. Germline CDR1 reads LNHDA; CDR2 reads SQIVND (reference sequence). The CDR3 contains 13 residues. CDR3 in amino acids: CASSMDRSTEAFF. The CDR3 DNA reads as TGTGCCAGTAGTATGGACAGAAGCACTGAAGCTTTCTTT.

A single count supports this clone. The chain employs TRBV6-4 and TRBJ1-6; 7 bases are a match to TRBD1. V gave up 8 bases and J gave up 6 bases; unmatched junction bases: 4. Germline V gives CDR1 MRHNA, CDR2 SNTAGT. CDR3 length: 13 amino acids. This CDR3 reads CASQGDLNSPLHF. The CDR3 DNA reads as TGTGCCAGCCAGGGGGACCTTAATTCACCCCTCCACTTT.

The chain employs TRBV19 and TRBJ2-4; 9 bases line up with TRBD2. The CDR3 is 14 amino acids. Germline CDR1 LNHDA, CDR2 SQIVND (reference sequence). The junction had 4 bases not matched to a gene; V was cut back by 4 bases and J by 6 bases. CDR3 sequence reads: CASSTPGLANIQYF. The CDR3 coding sequence is TGTGCCAGTAGTACACCGGGACTAGCAAACATTCAGTACTTC.

The chain employs TRBV24-1 and TRBJ2-3; the match to TRBD1 covers 7 bases. This CDR3 comprises 14 residues. Unmatched junction bases numbered 2, after V lost 4 bases and J lost 2 bases. CDR1 and CDR2 from the germline V gene are KGHDR and SFDVKD. CDR3 nucleotide sequence: TGTGCCACCAGTGAGAAGGGGGCCACAGATACGCAGTATTTT. Translation gives CATSEKGATDTQYF.

The rearrangement links TRBV7-9 to TRBJ2-1; 12 nucleotides match TRBD1. This CDR3 comprises 16 residues. Looked up from germline, CDR1 is SEHNR and CDR2 is FQNEAQ (reference sequence). Losses at the gene ends were 4 bases for V and 8 bases for J; bases not matched to a gene: 9. The CDR3 DNA follows: TGTGCCAGCAGCTCCGGGACAGGGGGCTACATTTATGAGCAGTTCTTC. Translating gives CASSSGTGGYIYEQFF.

Comments on this clone: Relative to the germline gene, one junction end is altered; a read error may explain this. The chain carries TRBV7-7 and TRBJ1-4, with a weak D call TRBD1 (6 bases). Germline loops: CDR1 SSHAT, CDR2 FNYEAQ (reference sequence). The CDR3 has 15 amino acids. CDR3 loop: CASSPLQGPNEKLFF. The DNA of the CDR3 is TGTGCTAGCAGCCCGTTACAGGGACCTAATGAAAAACTGTTTTTT.

The rearrangement links TRBV11-3 to TRBJ2-1; 7 positions agree with TRBD1. V lost 0 bases, J lost 3 bases, and 5 bases stayed unmatched. The CDR3 length is 16 residues. Per germline, CDR1 SGHNT and CDR2 YENEEA. The CDR3 spells CASSLDGQESYNEQFF. In DNA, the CDR3 is TGTGCCAGCAGCTTAGACGGACAGGAAAGCTACAATGAGCAGTTCTTC.

The gene calls are TRBV7-8 and TRBJ1-1; weak D call: TRBD1 (6 bases). CDR1 SGHVS and CDR2 FQNEAQ come from the germline V gene. The ends were cut back, 5 bases at V and 4 bases at J, with 20 bases in the middle. This CDR3 has 16 amino acids. CDR3 DNA sequence: TGTGCCAGCAGCCCCTCCTCATACGGACAGCTCACTGAAGCTTTCTTT. Its protein product is CASSPSSYGQLTEAFF.

This clone turned up a few times. The chain combines TRBV4-2 with TRBJ1-1; perhaps TRBD1 as D (6 bases). CDR1 is LGHNA and CDR2 is YNFKEQ in the germline V gene. This CDR3 has 13 residues. V gave up 1 base and J gave up 8 bases, with 11 bases separating them. DNA for the CDR3: TGTGCCAGCAGCCAAGGGGACACGAGGGAAGCTTTCTTT. It is translated as CASSQGDTREAFF.

In its sample, this clone was seen once. The chain couples TRBV6-5 to TRBJ2-6; D gene uncertain. Germline CDR1 is MNHEY and CDR2 is SVGAGI. V was pared by 6 bases and J by 0 bases, with 6 bases between. The CDR3 is 14 residues long. The CDR3 DNA reads as TGTGCCAGCAGAATGTACTCTGGGGCCAACGTCCTGACTTTC. Protein sequence: CASRMYSGANVLTF.

This chain joins TRBV28 and TRBJ2-7, with D uncertain. Trimming shortened V by 3 bases and J by 3 bases, and 9 bases separated the two germline ends. Looked up from germline, CDR1 is MDHEN and CDR2 is SYDVKM. This CDR3 has 13 residues. This CDR3 reads CASSFTSYYEQYF. CDR3 bases: TGTGCCAGCAGTTTCACCTCCTACTACGAGCAGTACTTC. Drawing the rest from reference TRBV28 and TRBJ2-7, the complete variable domain is DVKVTQSSRYLVKRTGEKVFLECVQDMDHENMFWYRQDPGLGLRLIYFSYDVKMKEKGDIPEGYSVSREKKERFSLILESASTNQTSMYLCASSFTSYYEQYFGPGTRLTVT.

The chain carries TRBV6-1 and TRBJ2-1; no definite D call. The CDR3 has 15 amino acids. Per germline, CDR1 MNHNS and CDR2 SASEGT. V was clipped by 2 bases and J by 5 bases, with 13 bases between them. The CDR3 DNA reads as TGTGCCAGCAGTGAACTGAGGTTGTGGGACAATGAGCAGTTCTTC. Protein: CASSELRLWDNEQFF.

V gene TRBV9 combines with J gene TRBJ2-5, with 15 nucleotides matching TRBD2. V was clipped by 2 bases and J by 5 bases; unmatched bases: 7. CDR1 is SGDLS and CDR2 is YYNGEE in the germline V gene. The CDR3 runs 17 residues. CDR3 protein: CASSVPGTSGRRETQYF. DNA for the CDR3: TGTGCCAGCAGCGTTCCCGGGACTAGCGGGAGGCGTGAGACCCAGTACTTC.

The rearrangement links TRBV7-9 to TRBJ1-1; D is unclear. V lost 1 base and J lost 10, with 13 bases in between. Germline CDR1 and CDR2: SEHNR and FQNEAQ (reference sequence). The CDR3 has 13 residues. CDR3 sequence (DNA): TGTGCCAGCAGCTTAGGGGCCCTTGAGACAGCTTTCTTT. The encoded protein is CASSLGALETAFF.

The chain uses TRBV12-3 or TRBV12-4 and TRBJ2-4; D gene uncertain. This CDR3 is 13 amino acids long. V gave up 1 base and J gave up 6 bases, with 7 bases separating them. The DNA of the CDR3 is TGTGCCAGCAGTTTAGTAGCCCCAAACATTCAGTACTTC. It encodes CASSLVAPNIQYF.

This chain connects TRBV7-2 to TRBJ2-2; 11 bases are shared with TRBD2. The CDR3 consists of 17 residues. J was trimmed by 3 bases and V by 2 bases; bases with no gene match: 5. Germline CDR1 reads SGHTA; CDR2 reads FQGNSA. The CDR3 DNA follows: TGTGCCAGCAGCTTAATGGGACTAGCGGCATACACCGGGGAGCTGTTTTTT. This translates into CASSLMGLAAYTGELFF.

This chain links TRBV11-2 with TRBJ1-4; tentatively, D is TRBD1 (6 bases). Per the germline V gene, CDR1 is SGHAT and CDR2 is FQNNGV. V gave up 1 base and J gave up 8 bases, with 11 bases separating them. The CDR3 has 14 amino acids. The CDR3 DNA sequence: TGTGCCAGCAGCTTAGCTGGGGGCGAGGAAAAACTGTTTTTT. This translates into CASSLAGGEEKLFF.

The genes are TRBV5-6 and TRBJ1-1; D gene unclear. V lost 0 bases and J lost 1, with 7 bases in between. The CDR3 covers 14 residues. Germline V gene lookup returns CDR1 SGHDT and CDR2 YYEEEE. CDR3 coding DNA: TGTGCCAGCAGCTTGGGACTCCAGAACACTGAAGCTTTCTTT. Translation gives CASSLGLQNTEAFF.

CDR3 residues: CASSQPGTGHNEQFF. The CDR3, as DNA: TGTGCCAGCAGCCAACCCGGGACAGGTCACAATGAGCAGTTCTTC. The gene calls are TRBV5-4 and TRBJ2-1, with TRBD1 matching over 8 bases. V dropped 4 bases and J dropped 5; count of bases not matched to a gene: 8. This CDR3 is built from 15 residues. The germline V gene has CDR1 SGHNT and CDR2 YYREEE (reference sequence).

This clone came up a few times. The rearrangement uses TRBV5-4 and TRBJ2-2; D is possibly TRBD2 (5 bases). This CDR3 comprises 15 residues. The germline V and J ends were trimmed by 1 base and 4 bases, with 11 bases remaining between them. Germline loops: CDR1 SGHNT, CDR2 YYREEE (reference sequence). The CDR3 protein is CASSLIGITTGELFF. The CDR3 bases are TGTGCCAGCAGCTTGATCGGGATAACCACCGGGGAGCTGTTTTTT.